The T cell receptor beta chain described here comes from a study of tumor-infiltrating lymphocytes in primary liver carcinoma. Study context: Sample counts of productive TCRbeta reads spanned roughly 3.5 to 7.5 million; these counts were similar across tissue types.

Points on this clonotype: One junction end does not reproduce the germline sequence, and a read error may be involved.

This CDR3 comprises 15 residues. Investigators took RNA and DNA out together from roughly 21-30 mg of unsorted bulk tissue. A primer in the constant region served to generate TCR beta cDNA from about 480 ng of total RNA. What produced the TCR beta libraries was three nested multiplex PCR rounds using slightly modified ARM-PCR. A C-beta reverse primer was combined with TRBV1-TRBV30 forward primers in the first two PCR rounds, and each round had around 11 cycles. TCRdb analysed the multiplex PCR reads with MiXCR anew, one entry per CDR3 protein. Here the sample spans some 64,000 distinct CDR3 sequences, around 69% being singletons.

The V call is TRBV12-3 or TRBV12-4, the J call TRBJ2-7; 7 bases line up with TRBD1. This clonotype originated in a man aged 35 to 55 with primary liver carcinoma and hepatitis B virus infection. The sample taken for sequencing was liver tumor tissue from sampling region 4. Subset specified: tumor region T4, right-lateral pole. The CDR3 spells CASSPQGFHPYEQYF. CDR3 bases: TGTGCCAGCAGTCCACAGGGGTTTCACCCCTATGAGCAGTACTTC.